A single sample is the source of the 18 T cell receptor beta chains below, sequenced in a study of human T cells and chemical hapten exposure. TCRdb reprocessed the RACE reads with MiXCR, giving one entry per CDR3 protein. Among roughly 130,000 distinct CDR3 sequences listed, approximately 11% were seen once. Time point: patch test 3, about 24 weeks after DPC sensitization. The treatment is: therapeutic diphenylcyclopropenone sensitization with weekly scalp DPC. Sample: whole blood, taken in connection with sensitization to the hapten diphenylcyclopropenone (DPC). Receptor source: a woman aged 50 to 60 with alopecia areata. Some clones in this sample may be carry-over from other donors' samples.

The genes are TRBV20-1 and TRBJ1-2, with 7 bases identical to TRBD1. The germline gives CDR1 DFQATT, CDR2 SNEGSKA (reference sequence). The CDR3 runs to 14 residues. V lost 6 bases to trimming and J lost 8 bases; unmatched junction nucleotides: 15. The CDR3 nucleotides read TGCAGTGCCCCACCGAGGGGGCGGGTTCAAGGCTACACCTTC. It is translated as CSAPPRGRVQGYTF.

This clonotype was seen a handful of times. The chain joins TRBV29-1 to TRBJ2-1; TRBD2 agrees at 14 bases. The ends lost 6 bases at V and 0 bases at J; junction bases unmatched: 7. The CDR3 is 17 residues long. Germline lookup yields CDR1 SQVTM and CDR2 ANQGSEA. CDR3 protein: CSVEGLAGESSYNEQFF. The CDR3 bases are TGCAGCGTGGAGGGACTAGCGGGAGAGAGCTCCTACAATGAGCAGTTCTTC.

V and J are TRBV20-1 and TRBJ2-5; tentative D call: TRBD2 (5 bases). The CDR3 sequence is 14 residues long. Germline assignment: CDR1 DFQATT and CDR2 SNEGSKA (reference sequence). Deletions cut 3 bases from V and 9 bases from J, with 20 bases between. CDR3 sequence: CSARAGRTLLPQYF. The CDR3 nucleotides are TGCAGTGCTAGGGCAGGACGGACTCTCCTGCCCCAGTACTTC.

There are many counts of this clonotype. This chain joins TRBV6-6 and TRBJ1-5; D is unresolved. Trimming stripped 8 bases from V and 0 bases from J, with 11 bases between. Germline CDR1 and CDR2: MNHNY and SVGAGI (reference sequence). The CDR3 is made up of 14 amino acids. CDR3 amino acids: CASLGVHSNQPQHF. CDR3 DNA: TGTGCCAGCCTAGGAGTCCATAGCAATCAGCCCCAGCATTTT.

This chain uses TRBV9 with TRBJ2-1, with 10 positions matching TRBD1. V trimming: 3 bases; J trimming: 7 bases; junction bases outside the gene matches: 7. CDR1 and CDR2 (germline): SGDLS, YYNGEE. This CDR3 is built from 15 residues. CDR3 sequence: CASSAQGTGENEQFF. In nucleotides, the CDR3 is TGTGCCAGCAGCGCCCAAGGGACAGGGGAAAATGAGCAGTTCTTC.

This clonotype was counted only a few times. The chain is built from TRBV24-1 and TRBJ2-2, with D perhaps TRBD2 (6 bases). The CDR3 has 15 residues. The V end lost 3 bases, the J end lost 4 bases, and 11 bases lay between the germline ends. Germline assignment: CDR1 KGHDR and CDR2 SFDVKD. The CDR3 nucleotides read TGTGCCACCAGTGATAGCGGGTCTCTCACCGGGGAGCTGTTTTTT. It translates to CATSDSGSLTGELFF.

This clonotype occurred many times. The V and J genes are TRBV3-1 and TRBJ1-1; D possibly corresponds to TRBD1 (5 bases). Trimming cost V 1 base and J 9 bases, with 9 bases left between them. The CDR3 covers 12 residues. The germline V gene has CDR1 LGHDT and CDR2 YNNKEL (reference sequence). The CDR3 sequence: CASSQGEGKAFF. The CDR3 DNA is TGTGCCAGCAGCCAAGGAGAGGGGAAAGCTTTCTTT.

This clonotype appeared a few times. CDR3 amino acids: CASSWALNTEAFF. The CDR3, as DNA: TGTGCCAGCAGCTGGGCCCTGAACACTGAAGCTTTCTTT. This sequence joins TRBV5-6 and TRBJ1-1; no clear D gene. Trimming removed 3 bases at V and 0 bases at J, with 6 bases between. The CDR3 contains 13 residues. Germline V gives CDR1 SGHDT, CDR2 YYEEEE.

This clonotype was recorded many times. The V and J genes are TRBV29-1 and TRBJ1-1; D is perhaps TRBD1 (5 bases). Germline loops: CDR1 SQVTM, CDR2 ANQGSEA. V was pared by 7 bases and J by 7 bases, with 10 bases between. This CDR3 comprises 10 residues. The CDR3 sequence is CSGGVSEAFF. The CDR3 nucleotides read TGCAGCGGGGGGGTGAGTGAAGCTTTCTTT. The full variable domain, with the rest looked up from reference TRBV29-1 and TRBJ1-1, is SAVISQKPSRDICQRGTSLTIQCQVDSQVTMMFWYRQQPGQSLTLIATANQGSEATYESGFVIDKFPISRPNLTFSTLTVSNMSPEDSSIYLCSGGVSEAFFGQGTRLTVV.

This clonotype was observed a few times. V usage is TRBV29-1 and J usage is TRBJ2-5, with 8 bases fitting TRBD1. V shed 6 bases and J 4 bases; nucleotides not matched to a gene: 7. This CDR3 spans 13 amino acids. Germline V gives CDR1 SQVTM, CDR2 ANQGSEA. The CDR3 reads CSVMAGGRETQYF. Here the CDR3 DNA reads TGCAGCGTAATGGCAGGGGGCCGAGAGACCCAGTACTTC.

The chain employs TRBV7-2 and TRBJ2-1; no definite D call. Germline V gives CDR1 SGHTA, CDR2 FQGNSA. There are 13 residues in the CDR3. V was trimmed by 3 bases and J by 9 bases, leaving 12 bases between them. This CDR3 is CASSFSRLSEQFF. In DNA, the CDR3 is TGTGCCAGCAGCTTTTCTCGACTTAGTGAGCAGTTCTTC.

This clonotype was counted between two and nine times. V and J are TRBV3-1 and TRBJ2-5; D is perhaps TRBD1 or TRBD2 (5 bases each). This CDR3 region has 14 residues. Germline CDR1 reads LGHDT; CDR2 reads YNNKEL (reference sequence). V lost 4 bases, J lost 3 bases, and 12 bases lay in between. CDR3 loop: CASSRDPGEETQYF. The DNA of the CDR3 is TGTGCCAGCAGCCGGGACCCAGGAGAAGAGACCCAGTACTTC.

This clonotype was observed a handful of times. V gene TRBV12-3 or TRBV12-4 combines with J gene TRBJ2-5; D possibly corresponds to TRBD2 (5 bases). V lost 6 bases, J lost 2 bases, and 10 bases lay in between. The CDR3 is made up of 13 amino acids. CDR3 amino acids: CASRRTVQETQYF. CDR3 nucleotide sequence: TGTGCCAGCAGGAGGACTGTACAAGAGACCCAGTACTTC.

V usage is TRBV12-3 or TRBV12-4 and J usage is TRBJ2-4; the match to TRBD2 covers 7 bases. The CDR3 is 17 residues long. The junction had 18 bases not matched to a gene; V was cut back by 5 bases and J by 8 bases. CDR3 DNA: TGTGCCAGCAGTCCACTGGTCTGGGAGGGGATAAGGGACATTCAGTACTTC. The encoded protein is CASSPLVWEGIRDIQYF.

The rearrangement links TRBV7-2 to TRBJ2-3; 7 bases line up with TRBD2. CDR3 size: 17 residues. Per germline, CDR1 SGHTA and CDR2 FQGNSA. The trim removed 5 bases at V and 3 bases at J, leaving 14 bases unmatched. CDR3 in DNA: TGTGCCAGCAGCCCGGGACTGGCGGGAGTGGGGACAGATACGCAGTATTTT. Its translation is CASSPGLAGVGTDTQYF.

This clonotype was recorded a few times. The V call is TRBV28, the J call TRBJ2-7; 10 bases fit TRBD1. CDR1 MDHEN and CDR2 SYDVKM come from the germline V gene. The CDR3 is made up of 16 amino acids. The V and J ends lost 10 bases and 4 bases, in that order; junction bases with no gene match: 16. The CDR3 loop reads CATLPGGQGGRYEQYF. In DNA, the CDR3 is TGTGCCACCCTTCCTGGCGGACAGGGGGGGAGGTACGAGCAGTACTTC.

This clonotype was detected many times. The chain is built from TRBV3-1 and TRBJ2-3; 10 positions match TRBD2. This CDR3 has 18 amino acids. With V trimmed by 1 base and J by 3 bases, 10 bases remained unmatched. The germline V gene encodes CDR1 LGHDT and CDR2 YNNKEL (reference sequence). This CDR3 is CASSQVKRGGRGTDTQYF. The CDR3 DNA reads TGTGCCAGCAGCCAAGTAAAGCGGGGGGGCCGAGGTACAGATACGCAGTATTTT.

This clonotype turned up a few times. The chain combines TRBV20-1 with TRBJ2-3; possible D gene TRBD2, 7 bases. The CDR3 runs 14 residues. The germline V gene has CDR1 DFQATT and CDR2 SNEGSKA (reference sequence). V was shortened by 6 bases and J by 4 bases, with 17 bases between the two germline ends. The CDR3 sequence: CSAPPGGSSDTQYF. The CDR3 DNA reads TGCAGTGCGCCCCCGGGGGGCAGCTCAGATACGCAGTATTTT.